A single sample gave rise to the 27 T cell receptor beta chains below, sequenced in a study of cytomegalovirus exposure and HLA in healthy donors. It was with 60 Vbeta and 13 Jbeta primers that the PCR ran. This table comes from immunoSEQ multiplex PCR, and its TCRdb copy is limited to in-frame clones, with some not included. The sample records around 170,000 clones, more than 60% being singletons. Sequencing input: PBMCs. The source of these receptors is a woman in her thirties or forties in good health and CMV-seropositive.

The gene calls are TRBV25-1 and TRBJ2-7; 12 nucleotides agree with TRBD2. The germline V gene has CDR1 MGHDK and CDR2 SYGVNS. CDR3 length: 17 amino acids. V shed 4 bases and J 0 bases; nucleotides not matched to a gene: 7. The CDR3 region has the DNA TGTGCCAGCAGTGTCACTAGCGGGGGGCCCAACTCCTACGAGCAGTACTTC. Residues: CASSVTSGGPNSYEQYF.

This sequence joins TRBV30 and TRBJ1-2; the D is unclear. This CDR3 comprises 13 residues. Trimming stripped 0 bases from V and 8 bases from J, with 13 bases between. Germline assignment: CDR1 GTSNPN and CDR2 SVGIG (reference sequence). The CDR3 coding sequence is TGTGCCTGGAGTGTGCGGACTAGCGGGGGCTACACCTTC. This codes for CAWSVRTSGGYTF.

This clone was detected only once. The CDR3 sequence is CASTGQGGTGELFF. CDR3 nucleotides: TGTGCCAGCACGGGACAGGGCGGCACCGGGGAGCTGTTTTTT. This rearrangement joins TRBV11-3 to TRBJ2-2, with TRBD1 identical over 9 bases. V was clipped by 7 bases and J by 4 bases; unmatched bases: 4. CDR3 length equals 14 residues. Germline V gene lookup returns CDR1 SGHNT and CDR2 YENEEA.

This clone was seen a handful of times. The chain recombines TRBV5-1 with TRBJ2-7, with D possibly matching TRBD2 (6 bases). Deletions cut 0 bases from V and 2 bases from J, with 12 bases between. The CDR3 runs to 15 residues. CDR1 and CDR2 from the germline V gene are SGHRS and YFSETQ. The CDR3 nucleotides are TGCGCCAGCAGCTTGGGCGGGACTGGAACCTACGAGCAGTACTTC. Protein sequence: CASSLGGTGTYEQYF.

V usage is TRBV6-5 and J usage is TRBJ1-3; D possibly corresponds to TRBD1 (6 bases). The germline V gene encodes CDR1 MNHEY and CDR2 SVGAGI. The V gene lost 7 bases and the J gene lost 0 bases, with 10 bases spanning the gap. The CDR3 runs to 14 residues. The CDR3 loop reads CASKVTGSGNTIYF. In nucleotides, the CDR3 is TGTGCCAGCAAGGTGACAGGCTCTGGAAACACCATATATTTT.

This chain links TRBV5-1 with TRBJ2-3; 8 bases match TRBD2. CDR1 SGHRS and CDR2 YFSETQ come from the germline V gene. CDR3 length: 18 amino acids. The ends lost 3 bases at V and 4 bases at J; junction bases unmatched: 16. Here the CDR3 DNA reads TGCGCCAGCAGCTCAAAGGGACTAGTTGGTCAAGGGGCAGATACGCAGTATTTT. Translation: CASSSKGLVGQGADTQYF.

The chain links TRBV13 to TRBJ1-1; no reliable D call. V dropped 3 bases and J dropped 0 bases, with 8 bases sitting between them. CDR3 length: 14 amino acids. In germline, CDR1 is PRHDT, CDR2 FYEKMQ (reference sequence). CDR3 amino acids: CASSFNSVNTEAFF. In nucleotides, the CDR3 is TGTGCCAGCAGCTTTAACTCGGTGAACACTGAAGCTTTCTTT.

The DNA of the CDR3 is TGCGCCAGCAGCTTGGAGGGGCAGTGGACCGGGGAGCTGTTTTTT. Its translation: CASSLEGQWTGELFF. The V gene is TRBV5-1, the J gene TRBJ2-2, with a weak D call TRBD1 (5 bases). V was shortened by 0 bases and J by 5 bases, with 11 bases between the two germline ends. CDR3 length: 15 residues. Germline CDR1 is SGHRS and CDR2 is YFSETQ.

The rearrangement joins TRBV11-2 to TRBJ1-5, with D perhaps TRBD1 (5 bases). V dropped 5 bases and J dropped 9 bases, with 17 bases sitting between them. From germline, CDR1 is SGHAT and CDR2 FQNNGV. This CDR3 spans 14 amino acids. This CDR3 is CASSQHGGERPQHF. CDR3 coding DNA: TGTGCCAGCAGCCAACATGGGGGGGAGCGGCCCCAGCATTTT.

The rearrangement uses TRBV19 and TRBJ1-1; D is uncertain. Germline CDR1 is LNHDA and CDR2 is SQIVND (reference sequence). Trimming shortened V by 5 bases and J by 0 bases, and 10 bases separated the two germline ends. This CDR3 comprises 14 residues. CDR3 in DNA: TGTGCCAGTAGTGAACACAGCATGAACACTGAAGCTTTCTTT. Translation gives CASSEHSMNTEAFF.

The count of this clone is one. This chain joins TRBV6-6 and TRBJ1-2; D remains unclear. The CDR3 has 15 amino acids. V lost 4 bases and J lost 0, with 12 bases in between. The germline V gene has CDR1 MNHNY and CDR2 SVGAGI (reference sequence). The CDR3 DNA reads TGTGCCAGCAGTTTGTTCGGGGAGGCTAACTATGGCTACACCTTC. This gives the protein CASSLFGEANYGYTF.

The chain recombines TRBV19 with TRBJ2-1; TRBD2 matches at 14 bases. The length of the CDR3 is 18 residues. V shed 3 bases, J shed 5 bases, and the junction held 9 bases outside the gene matches. From germline, CDR1 is LNHDA and CDR2 SQIVND (reference sequence). The DNA for the CDR3 is TGTGCCAGTAGTATTCAACCCAGACTAGCGGGGGGGCACAATGAGCAGTTCTTC. It codes for CASSIQPRLAGGHNEQFF.

The chain uses TRBV5-1 and TRBJ2-2, with D unresolved. The length of the CDR3 is 12 residues. V was clipped by 4 bases and J by 6 bases, with 7 bases between them. The V gene's germline CDR1 is SGHRS and CDR2 YFSETQ. The CDR3 DNA is TGCGCCAGCAGCCTGTTGTCCGGGGAGCTGTTTTTT. It encodes CASSLLSGELFF.

The chain combines TRBV4-1 with TRBJ2-5, with 12 bases aligning to TRBD2. The CDR3 loop spans 16 amino acids. With V trimmed by 2 bases and J by 4 bases, 5 bases remained unmatched. Germline CDR1 MGHRA, CDR2 YSYEKL. The CDR3 nucleotides read TGCGCCAGCAGCCAACTCGGACTAGCGGGGCCAGAGACCCAGTACTTC. This translates into CASSQLGLAGPETQYF.

The chain uses TRBV9 and TRBJ1-3; D unresolved. CDR1 SGDLS and CDR2 YYNGEE come from the germline V gene. Trimming removed 0 bases from V and 4 bases from J, with 8 bases in between. The CDR3 has 14 amino acids. The chain's CDR3 is CASSVAGGGNTIYF. CDR3 bases: TGTGCCAGCAGCGTAGCGGGAGGGGGAAACACCATATATTTT. The variable domain in full, with the rest retrieved from reference TRBV9 and TRBJ1-3, is DSGVTQTPKHLITATGQRVTLRCSPRSGDLSVYWYQQSLDQGLQFLIQYYNGEERAKGNILERFSAQQFPDLHSELNLSSLELGDSALYFCASSVAGGGNTIYFGEGSWLTVV.

Notes on this clone: An end of the junction differs from the germline gene, which may be a read error. The DNA for the CDR3 is TGTTCCAGCAGCTTAGAGGGGATAGGCTACACCTTC. It is translated as CSSSLEGIGYTF. J is TRBJ1-2 and V is TRBV7-9; a weak D match, TRBD1 (5 bases). Per the germline V gene, CDR1 is SEHNR and CDR2 is FQNEAQ (reference sequence). This CDR3 comprises 12 residues.

The table lists this clone with a count of one. This chain joins TRBV5-4 and TRBJ2-2; 10 bases match TRBD1. The germline CDR1 and CDR2 sequences are SGHNT and YYREEE (reference sequence). The CDR3 is made up of 16 amino acids. The V and J ends lost 4 bases and 3 bases, in that order; junction bases with no gene match: 6. The CDR3 is CASSPDRGGDTGELFF. CDR3 bases: TGTGCCAGCAGCCCGGACAGGGGGGGGGACACCGGGGAGCTGTTTTTT.

The genes are TRBV9 and TRBJ1-1, with TRBD1 matching 8 bases. The CDR3 loop spans 18 amino acids. From germline, CDR1 is SGDLS and CDR2 YYNGEE. The trim removed 4 bases at V and 4 bases at J, leaving 18 bases unmatched. The CDR3 DNA follows: TGTGCCAGCAGCTTTTCGCCCCGAAGTGAAACAGGGGGCACTGAAGCTTTCTTT. It yields the protein CASSFSPRSETGGTEAFF.

The chain employs TRBV4-2 and TRBJ1-3, with TRBD1 matching 7 bases. The CDR3 runs to 21 residues. Germline loops: CDR1 LGHNA, CDR2 YNFKEQ. With 0 bases clipped from V and 0 bases from J, the junction kept 17 bases outside the gene matches. The CDR3 DNA reads as TGTGCCAGCAGCCAAGATAAGGGACAGCGTACACAAGCGAGCTCTGGAAACACCATATATTTT. Protein: CASSQDKGQRTQASSGNTIYF.

The chain combines TRBV5-1 with TRBJ2-3; 9 bases line up with TRBD2. The V and J ends lost 1 base and 2 bases, in that order; junction bases with no gene match: 5. CDR3 length equals 16 residues. Germline values: CDR1 SGHRS, CDR2 YFSETQ. The CDR3 loop is CASSLSSGGHTDTQYF. The CDR3 nucleotides are TGCGCCAGCAGCTTGTCCAGCGGGGGGCACACAGATACGCAGTATTTT.

This CDR3 is CASSLAQNTNYGYTF. CDR3 in DNA: TGTGCCAGCAGCTTAGCCCAGAACACTAACTATGGCTACACCTTC. This chain joins TRBV7-2 and TRBJ1-2; D is undetermined. Trimming stripped 0 bases from V and 0 bases from J, with 8 bases between. Germline CDR1 reads SGHTA; CDR2 reads FQGNSA. There are 15 residues in the CDR3.

CDR3 amino acids: CASSPEESEPLHF. CDR3 sequence (DNA): TGTGCCAGCAGCCCCGAAGAGTCGGAGCCCCTCCACTTT. The chain is built from TRBV4-2 and TRBJ1-6, with D unresolved. The germline CDR1 and CDR2 sequences are LGHNA and YNFKEQ. The length of the CDR3 is 13 residues. V lost 4 bases to trimming and J lost 13 bases, with 14 bases between them.

V gene TRBV11-2 combines with J gene TRBJ2-7, with 12 bases identical to TRBD2. This CDR3 has 17 amino acids. V lost 1 base and J lost 0; bases outside the gene matches: 4. Germline V gene data show CDR1 as SGHAT and CDR2 as FQNNGV. The CDR3 region is CASSLVLAGGLSYEQYF. The CDR3 DNA is TGTGCCAGCAGCTTAGTTCTAGCGGGGGGGCTCTCCTACGAGCAGTACTTC.

The chain links TRBV5-1 to TRBJ1-2; D call uncertain. Trimming pared 0 bases from V and 3 bases from J, leaving 6 bases between. The germline CDR1 and CDR2 sequences are SGHRS and YFSETQ. This CDR3 is built from 13 residues. The CDR3 is CASSLGLDYGYTF. In nucleotides, the CDR3 is TGCGCCAGCAGCTTGGGACTAGACTATGGCTACACCTTC.

This clone was found a few times. V is TRBV15 and J is TRBJ2-1; 10 bases are shared with TRBD2. The CDR3 runs 14 residues. In germline, CDR1 is LNHNV, CDR2 YYDKDF (reference sequence). The trim removed 0 bases at V and 9 bases at J, leaving 2 bases unmatched. This chain's CDR3 is CATSRDLAGAEQFF. As DNA, the CDR3 is TGTGCCACCAGCAGAGATCTAGCGGGGGCTGAGCAGTTCTTC.

For the CDR3, the DNA is TGTGCCAGCAGTTACATACTCTTCGCGGAGCAGTACTTC. It yields the protein CASSYILFAEQYF. The chain carries TRBV6-5 and TRBJ2-7; D is unclear. The V and J ends lost 2 bases and 7 bases respectively, with 12 bases between them. The CDR3 is 13 amino acids. Germline V CDR1 and CDR2: MNHEY, SVGAGI.

The chain carries TRBV9 and TRBJ2-7; 8 bases line up with TRBD2. Per the germline V gene, CDR1 is SGDLS and CDR2 is YYNGEE. V was clipped by 10 bases and J by 0 bases; unmatched bases: 12. The CDR3 extends over 15 amino acids. CDR3 bases: TGTGCCGGCGCACAAAGCGGGGGTCCCTCCTACGAGCAGTACTTC. Protein sequence: CAGAQSGGPSYEQYF. The entire variable domain, with the rest obtained from reference TRBV9 and TRBJ2-7, is as follows: DSGVTQTPKHLITATGQRVTLRCSPRSGDLSVYWYQQSLDQGLQFLIQYYNGEERAKGNILERFSAQQFPDLHSELNLSSLELGDSALYFCAGAQSGGPSYEQYFGPGTRLTVT.